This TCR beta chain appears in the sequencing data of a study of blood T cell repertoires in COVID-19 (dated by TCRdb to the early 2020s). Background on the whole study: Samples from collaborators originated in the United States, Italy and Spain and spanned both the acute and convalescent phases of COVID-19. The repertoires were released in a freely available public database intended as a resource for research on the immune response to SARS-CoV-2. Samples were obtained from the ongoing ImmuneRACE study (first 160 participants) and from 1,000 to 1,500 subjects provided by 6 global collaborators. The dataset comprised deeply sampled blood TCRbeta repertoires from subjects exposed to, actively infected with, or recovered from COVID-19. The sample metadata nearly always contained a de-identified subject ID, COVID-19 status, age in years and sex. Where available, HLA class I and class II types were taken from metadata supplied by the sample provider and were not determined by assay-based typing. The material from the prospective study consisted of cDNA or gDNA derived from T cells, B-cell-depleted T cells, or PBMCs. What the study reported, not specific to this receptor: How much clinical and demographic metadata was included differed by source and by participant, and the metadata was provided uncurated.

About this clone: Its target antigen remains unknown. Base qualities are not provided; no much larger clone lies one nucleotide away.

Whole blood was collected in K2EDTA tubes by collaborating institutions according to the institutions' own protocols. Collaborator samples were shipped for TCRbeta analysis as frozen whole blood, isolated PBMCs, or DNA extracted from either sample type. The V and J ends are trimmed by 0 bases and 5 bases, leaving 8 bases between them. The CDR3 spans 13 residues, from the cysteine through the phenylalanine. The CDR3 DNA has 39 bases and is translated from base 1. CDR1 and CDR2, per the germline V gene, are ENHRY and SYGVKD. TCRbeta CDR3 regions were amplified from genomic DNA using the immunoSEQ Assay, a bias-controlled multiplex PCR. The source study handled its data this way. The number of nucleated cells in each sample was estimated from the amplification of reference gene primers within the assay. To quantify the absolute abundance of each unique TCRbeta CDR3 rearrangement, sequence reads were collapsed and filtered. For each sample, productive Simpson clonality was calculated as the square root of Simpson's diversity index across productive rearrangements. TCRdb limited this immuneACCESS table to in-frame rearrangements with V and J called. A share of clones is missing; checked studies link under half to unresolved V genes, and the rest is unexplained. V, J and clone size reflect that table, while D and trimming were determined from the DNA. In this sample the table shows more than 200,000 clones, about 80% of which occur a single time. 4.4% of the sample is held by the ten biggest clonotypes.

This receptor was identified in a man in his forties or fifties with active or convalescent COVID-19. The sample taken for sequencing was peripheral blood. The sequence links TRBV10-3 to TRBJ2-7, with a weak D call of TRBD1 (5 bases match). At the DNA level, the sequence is TGTGCCATCAGTGAGTCAAGGGGCCACGAGCAGTACTTC. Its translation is CAISESRGHEQYF.